Below are 26 T cell receptor beta chains sequenced from a single sample in a study of blood T cell repertoires in COVID-19. Sequencing used immunoSEQ multiplex PCR; TCRdb keeps in-frame clones, though not all of them. The data show roughly 140,000 clones, around 87% seen once. Source material: peripheral blood. The receptors stem from a human donor in a cohort sampled during active COVID-19.

This chain links TRBV5-1 with TRBJ1-4; TRBD1 matches at 11 bases. Germline V lookup: CDR1 SGHRS, CDR2 YFSETQ. The V and J ends lost 0 bases and 8 bases, in that order; junction bases with no gene match: 3. The CDR3 is 15 residues long. The CDR3, as DNA: TGCGCCAGCAGCTTGGCGGGACAGGGGGTAGAAAAACTGTTTTTT. This gives the protein CASSLAGQGVEKLFF.

This rearrangement joins TRBV28 to TRBJ2-5, with 7 bases that match TRBD1. The CDR3 is 17 amino acids. Germline assignment: CDR1 MDHEN and CDR2 SYDVKM. V trimming: 5 bases; J trimming: 5 bases; junction bases outside the gene matches: 17. CDR3 DNA: TGTGCCAGCAGTCAGGGACAGAACATCGGTCCGATCGAGACCCAGTACTTC. It encodes CASSQGQNIGPIETQYF. Full variable domain (outside the CDR3, taken from reference TRBV28 and TRBJ2-5): DVKVTQSSRYLVKRTGEKVFLECVQDMDHENMFWYRQDPGLGLRLIYFSYDVKMKEKGDIPEGYSVSREKKERFSLILESASTNQTSMYLCASSQGQNIGPIETQYFGPGTRLLVL.

The genes are TRBV19 and TRBJ1-5; 7 nucleotides line up with TRBD1. Germline V gene sequence: CDR1 LNHDA, CDR2 SQIVND (reference sequence). The ends lost 1 base at V and 0 bases at J; junction bases unmatched: 6. The CDR3 has 17 amino acids. The CDR3 DNA follows: TGTGCCAGTAGTATAGGACAGGGACTCTATAGCAATCAGCCCCAGCATTTT. It is translated as CASSIGQGLYSNQPQHF.

The genes are TRBV7-9 and TRBJ2-2, with 12 bases identical to TRBD2. The junction had 8 bases not matched to a gene; V was cut back by 5 bases and J by 7 bases. The CDR3 is 16 amino acids. Per germline, CDR1 SEHNR and CDR2 FQNEAQ (reference sequence). CDR3 nucleotide sequence: TGTGCCAGCAGCCCCCCTAGCGGGGGGGGCCTCGGGGAGCTGTTTTTT. This gives the protein CASSPPSGGGLGELFF.

The chain recombines TRBV18 with TRBJ2-1; 11 bases are shared with TRBD2. The CDR3 contains 17 residues. Trimming took 6 bases from V and 3 from J; bases not matched to a gene: 10. CDR1 and CDR2 from the germline V gene are KGHSH and LQKENI. CDR3 bases: TGTGCCAGCTCCCTAACCTCCGGGACTAGCGGCTACAATGAGCAGTTCTTC. This translates into CASSLTSGTSGYNEQFF. Full variable domain (outside the CDR3, taken from reference TRBV18 and TRBJ2-1): NAGVMQNPRHLVRRRGQEARLRCSPMKGHSHVYWYRQLPEEGLKFMVYLQKENIIDESGMPKERFSAEFPKEGPSILRIQQVVRGDSAAYFCASSLTSGTSGYNEQFFGPGTRLTVL.

The rearrangement uses TRBV30 and TRBJ2-3; D not certain. Germline CDR1 GTSNPN, CDR2 SVGIG (reference sequence). The CDR3 extends over 13 amino acids. Trimming pared 5 bases from V and 0 bases from J, leaving 9 bases between. The CDR3 spells CAWVYLSTDTQYF. CDR3 in DNA: TGTGCCTGGGTGTATCTTAGCACAGATACGCAGTATTTT.

The chain carries TRBV2 and TRBJ2-1, with 10 nucleotides matching TRBD1. The CDR3 is 16 residues long. J lost 6 bases, V lost 3 bases, and 8 bases had no gene match. Germline assignment: CDR1 SNHLY and CDR2 FYNNEI. The CDR3 protein is CASSDYMTGGLNEQFF. In nucleotides, the CDR3 is TGTGCCAGCAGTGACTACATGACAGGGGGCCTCAATGAGCAGTTCTTC.

The chain is built from TRBV9 and TRBJ2-7, with a weak D call TRBD2 (6 bases). CDR3 length: 16 amino acids. Germline CDR1 and CDR2: SGDLS and YYNGEE. V lost 3 bases, J lost 2 bases, and 18 bases lay in between. CDR3 sequence: CASSEGGGIRTYEQYF. The CDR3 DNA reads as TGTGCCAGCAGCGAGGGTGGGGGGATCCGGACCTACGAGCAGTACTTC.

CDR3 DNA sequence: TGTGCCAGCAGCTTAGCCTCAGGGAAGAGCAATCAGCCCCAGCATTTT. This codes for CASSLASGKSNQPQHF. The genes are TRBV13 and TRBJ1-5; D is perhaps TRBD1 (5 bases). The germline V and J ends were trimmed by 1 base and 1 base, with 11 bases remaining between them. The germline CDR1 and CDR2 sequences are PRHDT and FYEKMQ (reference sequence). This CDR3 spans 16 amino acids.

J is TRBJ1-3 and V is TRBV28; 8 positions agree with TRBD1. In germline, CDR1 is MDHEN, CDR2 SYDVKM. The CDR3 consists of 17 residues. Trimming at V came to 2 bases and at J to 4 bases, leaving 10 bases not matched to a gene. The chain's CDR3 is CASSLQGAKLYGNTIYF. The CDR3 DNA follows: TGTGCCAGCAGTTTACAGGGGGCTAAACTCTACGGAAACACCATATATTTT.

The chain carries TRBV6-5 and TRBJ2-7; D gene ambiguous. Looked up from germline, CDR1 is MNHEY and CDR2 is SVGAGI. This CDR3 contains 16 residues. Trimming pared 0 bases from V and 6 bases from J, leaving 18 bases between. The CDR3 DNA follows: TGTGCCAGCAGTTACTCGGTAACCATAAATCGCGGCGAGCAGTACTTC. It encodes CASSYSVTINRGEQYF.

The chain recombines TRBV14 with TRBJ1-2; D is uncertain. Germline assignment: CDR1 SGHDN and CDR2 FVKESK. This CDR3 is 13 amino acids long. The V and J ends lost 1 base and 8 bases respectively, with 11 bases between them. CDR3 in amino acids: CASSQGGIRGYTF. In DNA form, the CDR3 reads TGTGCCAGCAGCCAAGGAGGGATCCGGGGCTACACCTTC. Combining the CDR3 with reference TRBV14 and TRBJ1-2 gives the whole variable domain EAGVTQFPSHSVIEKGQTVTLRCDPISGHDNLYWYRRVMGKEIKFLLHFVKESKQDESGMPNNRFLAERTGGTYSTLKVQPAELEDSGVYFCASSQGGIRGYTFGSGTRLTVV.

The chain joins TRBV5-1 to TRBJ2-1; no clear D. Per the germline V gene, CDR1 is SGHRS and CDR2 is YFSETQ. Deletions cut 1 base from V and 6 bases from J, with 11 bases between. The CDR3 is made up of 14 amino acids. The DNA of the CDR3 is TGCGCCAGCAGCTTGATCTCGCTAGGCAATGAGCAGTTCTTC. Encoded protein: CASSLISLGNEQFF.

The chain combines TRBV7-8 with TRBJ2-7; D perhaps matches TRBD2 (6 bases). The CDR3 sequence is 14 residues long. V lost 2 bases and J 4 bases, leaving 12 bases between the germline ends. In germline, CDR1 is SGHVS, CDR2 FQNEAQ. This CDR3 is CASSLLAGRYEQYF. As DNA, the CDR3 is TGTGCCAGCAGCTTACTGGCAGGGAGGTACGAGCAGTACTTC.

V is TRBV3-1 (or the pseudogene TRBV3-2) and J is TRBJ1-5; 8 nucleotides agree with TRBD1. CDR3 length equals 14 residues. Germline assignment: CDR1 LGHDT and CDR2 YNNKEL (reference sequence). The trim removed 3 bases at V and 10 bases at J, leaving 8 bases unmatched. The chain's CDR3 is CASSQGQAVGPQHF. The CDR3 nucleotides are TGTGCCAGCAGCCAGGGACAGGCGGTTGGCCCCCAGCATTTT.

J is TRBJ1-1 and V is TRBV7-3; 7 bases map to TRBD1. Germline V lookup: CDR1 SGHTA, CDR2 FQGTGA. This CDR3 is 13 amino acids long. Trimming took 5 bases from V and 4 from J; bases not matched to a gene: 4. The CDR3 bases are TGTGCCAGCAGCCAAAACAGGGGCACTGAAGCTTTCTTT. Translated, it gives CASSQNRGTEAFF.

The chain uses TRBV4-1 and TRBJ2-1; 13 nucleotides match TRBD2. Per the germline V gene, CDR1 is MGHRA and CDR2 is YSYEKL. The ends lost 2 bases at V and 2 bases at J; junction bases unmatched: 3. The CDR3 spans 17 residues. This CDR3 reads CASSQSGTSGAYNEQFF. The CDR3 DNA reads TGCGCCAGCAGCCAATCCGGGACTAGCGGGGCCTACAATGAGCAGTTCTTC.

This clone occurred once. This chain joins TRBV7-9 and TRBJ2-3, with D unclear. Per germline, CDR1 SEHNR and CDR2 FQNEAQ (reference sequence). V lost 4 bases to trimming and J lost 4 bases, with 9 bases between them. The CDR3 spans 13 residues. The CDR3 is CASSSIASDTQYF. DNA of the CDR3: TGTGCCAGCAGCTCAATAGCTTCAGATACGCAGTATTTT.

This chain uses TRBV28 with TRBJ2-1; 9 nucleotides match TRBD2. Trimming at V came to 5 bases and at J to 4 bases, leaving 9 bases not matched to a gene. CDR1 and CDR2 (germline): MDHEN, SYDVKM. This CDR3 is built from 16 residues. The CDR3, as DNA: TGTGCCAGCAGTCGCCCTCTAGCGGGGAGATACAATGAGCAGTTCTTC. It codes for CASSRPLAGRYNEQFF.

This chain joins TRBV18 and TRBJ1-5; TRBD1 agrees at 7 bases. V shed 4 bases and J 3 bases; nucleotides not matched to a gene: 6. The CDR3 covers 15 residues. Germline V gene sequence: CDR1 KGHSH, CDR2 LQKENI. The CDR3 coding sequence is TGTGCCAGCTCACAACGACAGGGACACAATCAGCCCCAGCATTTT. It is translated as CASSQRQGHNQPQHF.

The chain recombines TRBV7-9 with TRBJ1-2; 7 positions match TRBD1. The V segment lost 5 bases and the J segment 4 bases; nucleotides outside the gene matches: 10. The CDR3 extends over 15 amino acids. In germline, CDR1 is SEHNR, CDR2 FQNEAQ (reference sequence). The CDR3 DNA reads as TGTGCCAGCAGCCAAGGGACAGTGTGGCTCTATGGCTACACCTTC. This sequence encodes CASSQGTVWLYGYTF.

This rearrangement joins TRBV4-2 to TRBJ1-2; D might be TRBD1 (6 bases). Trimming left V 0 bases short and J 5 bases short, with 16 bases between. Germline V gives CDR1 LGHNA, CDR2 YNFKEQ. There are 16 residues in the CDR3. CDR3 nucleotides: TGTGCCAGCAGCCAAGATCGTACAGGGAGAGGATATGGCTACACCTTC. It specifies CASSQDRTGRGYGYTF.

The CDR3 sequence is CASSQPGQGVTGELFF. The CDR3 DNA reads as TGTGCCAGCAGCCAGCCGGGACAGGGGGTGACCGGGGAGCTGTTTTTT. The chain combines TRBV7-8 with TRBJ2-2, with 11 nucleotides matching TRBD1. Germline V lookup: CDR1 SGHVS, CDR2 FQNEAQ. After removal of 5 bases from V and 5 bases from J, the junction contained 7 bases not matched to a gene. This CDR3 contains 16 residues.

The chain employs TRBV7-8 and TRBJ2-7; 9 nucleotides align to TRBD2. The CDR3 extends over 17 amino acids. CDR1 is SGHVS and CDR2 is FQNEAQ in the germline V gene. The V gene end was trimmed by 4 bases and the J gene end by 3 bases; junction bases not matched to a gene: 13. CDR3 residues: CASSSGTHVRGGYEQYF. CDR3 nucleotide sequence: TGTGCCAGCAGCTCCGGGACCCACGTGCGGGGGGGCTACGAGCAGTACTTC.

This clone has only a few counts. The J gene is TRBJ2-3, the V gene TRBV2; a weak D match, TRBD2 (6 bases). Trimming left V 3 bases short and J 3 bases short, with 10 bases between. Germline CDR1 SNHLY, CDR2 FYNNEI. The CDR3 is 14 residues long. Here the CDR3 DNA reads TGTGCCAGCAGTGATCTCGGGGGAACAGATACGCAGTATTTT. Residues: CASSDLGGTDTQYF.

The rearrangement links TRBV27 to TRBJ2-7, with 13 nucleotides matching TRBD2. Germline CDR1 is MNHEY and CDR2 is SMNVEV (reference sequence). V shed 3 bases and J 5 bases; nucleotides not matched to a gene: 16. The CDR3 totals 19 residues. CDR3 protein: CASSFLPGLAGPSGHEQYF. The CDR3 DNA reads TGTGCCAGCAGTTTCCTACCGGGACTAGCGGGACCATCGGGCCACGAGCAGTACTTC.